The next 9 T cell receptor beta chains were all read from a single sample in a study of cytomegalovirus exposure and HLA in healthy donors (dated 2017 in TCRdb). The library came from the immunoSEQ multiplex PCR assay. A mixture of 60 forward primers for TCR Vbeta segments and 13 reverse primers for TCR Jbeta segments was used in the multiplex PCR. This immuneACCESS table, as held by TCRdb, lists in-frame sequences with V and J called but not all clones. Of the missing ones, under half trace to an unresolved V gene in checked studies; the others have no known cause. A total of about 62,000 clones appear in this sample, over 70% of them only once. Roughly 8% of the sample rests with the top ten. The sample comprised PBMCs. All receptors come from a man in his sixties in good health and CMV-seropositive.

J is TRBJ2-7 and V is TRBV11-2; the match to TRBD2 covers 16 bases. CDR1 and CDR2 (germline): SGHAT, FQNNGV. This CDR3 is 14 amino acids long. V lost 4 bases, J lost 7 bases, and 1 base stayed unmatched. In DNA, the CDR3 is TGTGCCAGCAGCTCGGGACTAGCGGGGGGGGAGCAGTACTTC. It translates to CASSSGLAGGEQYF.

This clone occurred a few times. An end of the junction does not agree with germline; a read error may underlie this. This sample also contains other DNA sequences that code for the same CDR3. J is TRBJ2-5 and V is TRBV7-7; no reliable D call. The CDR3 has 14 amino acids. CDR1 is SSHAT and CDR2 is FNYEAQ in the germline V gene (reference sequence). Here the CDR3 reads CASSSTGLGETQYF. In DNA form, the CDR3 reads TGTGCTAGCAGCTCAACGGGTCTCGGGGAGACCCAGTACTTC.

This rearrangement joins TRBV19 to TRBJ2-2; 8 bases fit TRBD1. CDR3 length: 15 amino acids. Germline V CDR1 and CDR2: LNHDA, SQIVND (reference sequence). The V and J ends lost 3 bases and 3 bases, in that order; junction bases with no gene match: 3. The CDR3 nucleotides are TGTGCCAGTAGTATGGCAGGGGGCTACACCGGGGAGCTGTTTTTT. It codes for CASSMAGGYTGELFF.

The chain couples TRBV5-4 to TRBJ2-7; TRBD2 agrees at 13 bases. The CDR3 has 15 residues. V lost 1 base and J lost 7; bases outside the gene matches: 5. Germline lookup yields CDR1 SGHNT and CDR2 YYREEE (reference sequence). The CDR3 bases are TGTGCCAGCAGCTTGACTAGCGGGGGGGCGGGAGAGCAGTACTTC. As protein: CASSLTSGGAGEQYF.

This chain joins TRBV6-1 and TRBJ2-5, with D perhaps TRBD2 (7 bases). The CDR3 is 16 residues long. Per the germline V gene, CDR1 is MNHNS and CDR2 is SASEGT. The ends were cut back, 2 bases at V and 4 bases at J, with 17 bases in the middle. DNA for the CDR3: TGTGCCAGCAGTGAAAGGGGGTGGGAGGGACGAGAGACCCAGTACTTC. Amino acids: CASSERGWEGRETQYF.

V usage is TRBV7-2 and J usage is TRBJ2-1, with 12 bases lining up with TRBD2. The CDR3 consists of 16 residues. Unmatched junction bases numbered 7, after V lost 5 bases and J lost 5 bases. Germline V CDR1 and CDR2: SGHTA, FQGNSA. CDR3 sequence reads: CASSVMGLAGNNEQFF. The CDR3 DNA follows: TGTGCCAGCAGCGTTATGGGACTAGCGGGCAACAATGAGCAGTTCTTC.

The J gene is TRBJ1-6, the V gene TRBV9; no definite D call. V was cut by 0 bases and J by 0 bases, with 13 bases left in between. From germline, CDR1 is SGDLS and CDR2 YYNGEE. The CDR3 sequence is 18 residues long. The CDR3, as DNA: TGTGCCAGCAGCGTAGGGAGCTTCGTGGGCTCCTATAATTCACCCCTCCACTTT. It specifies CASSVGSFVGSYNSPLHF.

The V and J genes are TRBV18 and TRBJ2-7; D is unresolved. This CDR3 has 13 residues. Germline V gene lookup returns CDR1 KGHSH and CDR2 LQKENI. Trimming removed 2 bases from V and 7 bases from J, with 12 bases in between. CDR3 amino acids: CASSPITEEEQYF. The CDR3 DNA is TGTGCCAGCTCACCAATAACAGAAGAAGAGCAGTACTTC.

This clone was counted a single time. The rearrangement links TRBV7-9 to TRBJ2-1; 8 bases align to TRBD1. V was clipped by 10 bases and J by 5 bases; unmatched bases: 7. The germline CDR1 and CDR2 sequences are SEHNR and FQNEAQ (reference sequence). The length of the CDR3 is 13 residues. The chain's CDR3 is CATRAGGHNEQFF. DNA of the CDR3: TGTGCCACCAGGGCAGGGGGCCACAATGAGCAGTTCTTC. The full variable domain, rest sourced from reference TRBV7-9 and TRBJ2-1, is DTGVSQNPRHKITKRGQNVTFRCDPISEHNRLYWYRQTLGQGPEFLTYFQNEAQLEKSRLLSDRFSAERPKGSFSTLEIQRTEQGDSAMYLCATRAGGHNEQFFGPGTRLTVL.